This TCR beta chain was retrieved from a study of cytomegalovirus exposure and HLA in healthy donors. Germline-derived CDR1 and CDR2 are MNHEY and SVGAGI. This CDR3 is built from 15 residues. The trim removed 4 bases at V and 11 bases at J, leaving 10 bases unmatched. Whole-study findings and limits: The study put roughly 160 TCR beta chains on its list as cytomegalovirus-associated. In a later analysis, at a false discovery rate of 0.05, approximately 18,000 TCR beta sequences were associated with HLA alleles.

About this clone: Antigen specificity is unknown.

PCR was performed using 60 Vbeta and 13 Jbeta primers. Libraries were prepared by immunoSEQ multiplex PCR; TCRdb keeps only in-frame clonotypes and omits some of them. The listing records tens of thousands of clones. The rearrangement links TRBV6-5 to TRBJ2-3; 12 bases are shared with TRBD2. Sequencing used PBMCs. The receptor's source is a woman aged 25-40 years in good health and CMV-seronegative. The CDR3 sequence: CASSSRLAGDRKQYF. In DNA, the CDR3 is TGTGCCAGCAGTTCCCGACTAGCGGGGGACCGTAAGCAGTATTTT.